This T cell receptor beta chain was observed in a study of blood T cells in healthy people across ages. About the study: Template switching captured about one barcoded beta molecule per two T cells. Regarding the study as a whole: Long-lived donors carried more naive CD4+ cells and greater diversity than aged donors.

In regard to this clonotype: Its cognate antigen is unknown.

The CDR3 is 16 amino acids. Trimming shortened V by 0 bases and J by 4 bases, and 12 bases separated the two germline ends. Germline CDR1 is MGHRA and CDR2 is YSYEKL. A J-beta primer mix and a sample-barcoded 5' primer were used in a second PCR of about 7 to 12 cycles. Each cDNA molecule received a tag from a template-switch adaptor that had 12 random nucleotides. TCRdb re-called the 5' RACE reads with MiXCR, one entry per CDR3 protein. The sample includes over 1,200,000 distinct CDR3 sequences, approximately 60% of them seen just once. Material for sequencing was blood. The source is a man between 18 and 35 years old in good health. The chain couples TRBV4-1 to TRBJ2-2; D remains unclear. The CDR3 nucleotides read TGCGCCAGCAGCCAAGAGACGCAGTCGATCACCGGGGAGCTGTTTTTT. Protein product: CASSQETQSITGELFF.